The present entry profiles one TCR beta chain with its context. The CDR3 has 14 amino acids. Germline V gives CDR1 SQVTM, CDR2 ANQGSEA. Trimming took 7 bases from V and 2 from J, leaving 17 bases between them. TCRdb re-analysed the 5' RACE reads in MiXCR, keeping a single row per CDR3 protein. The table shows a few hundred thousand distinct CDR3 sequences, with around 3.9% occurring only once. The sample comes from a study of T cells after yellow fever vaccination. The sequence derives from a man aged 18 to 30 who received the YFV17D yellow fever vaccine. Here the sequenced sample was PBMCs, taken 5 days after the yellow fever booster vaccination. The chain has TRBV29-1 and TRBJ1-1; weak D call: TRBD1 (6 bases). The CDR3 bases are TGCAGCGGGAAGGCAGGGGTCCTCAACACTGAAGCTTTCTTT. Encoded protein: CSGKAGVLNTEAFF.